The 26 T cell receptor beta chains presented below share a single source sample, sequenced in a study of CD8 T cells in ankylosing spondylitis (dated by TCRdb to the late 2010s). Libraries were constructed by 5' RACE. The sample was run on an Illumina HiSeq 2500. The public reads were reanalyzed by TCRdb: fastp trimming at Q25, MiXCR alignment, in-frame beta chains only. Rows are combined by CDR3 protein, so each entry shows the most common genes and DNA. Within this sample are 150,000 to 200,000 distinct CDR3 sequences, with 13% of them counted one time only. The top ten constitute approximately 11% of the sample. What was sequenced was blood, either unsorted or a sorted T cell fraction (not recorded which). The receptors derive from a female donor with ankylosing spondylitis or in good health (not recorded which).

This clonotype was detected many times. This sequence joins TRBV3-1 and TRBJ1-1; no reliable D call. V was cut by 4 bases and J by 6 bases, with 18 bases left in between. Germline CDR1 reads LGHDT; CDR2 reads YNNKEL (reference sequence). The CDR3 spans 15 residues. The CDR3 DNA reads as TGTGCCAGCAGCCCGAGGGAGAGTTCAGGCGCTGAAGCTTTCTTT. Translated: CASSPRESSGAEAFF.

A few counts support this clonotype. This chain links TRBV7-9 with TRBJ2-2, with D possibly matching TRBD2 (5 bases). In germline, CDR1 is SEHNR, CDR2 FQNEAQ (reference sequence). V shed 3 bases and J shed 0 bases, with 11 bases lying between them. This CDR3 region has 16 residues. The CDR3 nucleotides are TGTGCCAGCAGCTTCGGGGATCGGACGAACACCGGGGAGCTGTTTTTT. Amino acid sequence: CASSFGDRTNTGELFF.

This clonotype was seen ten or more times. This chain links TRBV7-9 with TRBJ2-1; D might be TRBD2 (5 bases). Trimming took off 3 bases at V and 2 bases at J, with 11 bases between the two ends. The germline gives CDR1 SEHNR, CDR2 FQNEAQ (reference sequence). The CDR3 contains 15 residues. The CDR3 DNA reads TGTGCCAGCAGCTTTGGCGGGCGTACCTACAATGAGCAGTTCTTC. Its translation: CASSFGGRTYNEQFF.

This clonotype was picked up many times. The chain uses TRBV29-1 and TRBJ2-2; either TRBD1 or TRBD2 may fit D (5 bases each). Germline V gene sequence: CDR1 SQVTM, CDR2 ANQGSEA. The CDR3 runs 13 residues. V was clipped by 3 bases and J by 5 bases, with 10 bases between them. The CDR3 bases are TGCAGCGTTGAGAGGGGTTTAACCGGGGAGCTGTTTTTT. Protein product: CSVERGLTGELFF.

The rearrangement joins TRBV20-1 to TRBJ2-1; TRBD1 is a possible D gene (6 bases). There are 14 residues in the CDR3. CDR1 is DFQATT and CDR2 is SNEGSKA in the germline V gene (reference sequence). Trimming took 6 bases from V and 4 from J, leaving 16 bases between them. CDR3 DNA: TGCAGTGCGATACAGGGAAAGGGGTACAATGAGCAGTTCTTC. Translated, it gives CSAIQGKGYNEQFF.

This clonotype was picked up a small number of times. This sequence joins TRBV5-1 and TRBJ2-2, with D perhaps matching TRBD2 (6 bases). Trimming left V 0 bases short and J 6 bases short, with 12 bases between. The germline CDR1 and CDR2 sequences are SGHRS and YFSETQ. CDR3 length: 15 residues. The CDR3: CASSLGLARAGELFF. The CDR3 DNA reads TGCGCCAGCAGCTTGGGGCTAGCGAGGGCCGGGGAGCTGTTTTTT. Complete variable domain (other parts from reference TRBV5-1 and TRBJ2-2): KAGVTQTPRYLIKTRGQQVTLSCSPISGHRSVSWYQQTPGQGLQFLFEYFSETQRNKGNFPGRFSGRQFSNSRSEMNVSTLELGDSALYLCASSLGLARAGELFFGEGSRLTVL.

This clonotype was seen at least ten times. This sequence joins TRBV20-1 and TRBJ2-3; 10 nucleotides align to TRBD1. There are 16 residues in the CDR3. The trim removed 3 bases at V and 2 bases at J, leaving 8 bases unmatched. Germline lookup yields CDR1 DFQATT and CDR2 SNEGSKA (reference sequence). The CDR3 nucleotides read TGCAGTGCTAGGGCCCTCGGGACAGGGGACACAGATACGCAGTATTTT. It is translated as CSARALGTGDTDTQYF.

The chain couples TRBV7-9 to TRBJ2-3; D gene ambiguous. This CDR3 is 15 amino acids long. Germline CDR1 SEHNR, CDR2 FQNEAQ (reference sequence). Trimming pared 4 bases from V and 2 bases from J, leaving 13 bases between. DNA for the CDR3: TGTGCCAGCAGCTCTTCGGCGGTAAACACAGATACGCAGTATTTT. This codes for CASSSSAVNTDTQYF.

This clonotype was recorded a few times. The chain is built from TRBV6-5 and TRBJ1-1; D is uncertain. V lost 0 bases, J lost 0 bases, and 8 bases lay in between. CDR1 and CDR2 from the germline V gene are MNHEY and SVGAGI. The CDR3 length is 15 residues. The DNA of the CDR3 is TGTGCCAGCAGTTACTCGCGAGAGATGAACACTGAAGCTTTCTTT. This gives the protein CASSYSREMNTEAFF.

This clonotype was detected only a few times. CDR3 coding DNA: TGCGCCAGCAGCTCAGGGGACCCCCAAAGCGGGGAGCTGTTTTTT. It translates to CASSSGDPQSGELFF. The V and J genes are TRBV5-1 and TRBJ2-2; maybe TRBD1 (6 bases). Germline lookup yields CDR1 SGHRS and CDR2 YFSETQ. Trimming took off 3 bases at V and 7 bases at J, with 16 bases between the two ends. This CDR3 is 15 amino acids long.

This clonotype was found many times. The J gene is TRBJ1-5, the V gene TRBV20-1, with D hard to call. V shed 3 bases and J shed 0 bases, with 9 bases lying between them. The CDR3 is 14 residues long. CDR1 is DFQATT and CDR2 is SNEGSKA in the germline V gene (reference sequence). In DNA form, the CDR3 reads TGCAGTGCTAGCACAGCAAATAGCAATCAGCCCCAGCATTTT. Its protein product is CSASTANSNQPQHF.

This clonotype showed up many times. The chain uses TRBV9 and TRBJ2-7; a weak D match, TRBD2 (6 bases). The CDR3 covers 15 residues. Trimming pared 3 bases from V and 2 bases from J, leaving 15 bases between. Germline-derived CDR1 and CDR2 are SGDLS and YYNGEE. The CDR3, as DNA: TGTGCCAGCAGCGAGACCGGGACTCAACCCTACGAGCAGTACTTC. Its protein product is CASSETGTQPYEQYF.

This clonotype was detected ten times or more. The chain joins TRBV29-1 to TRBJ1-5; TRBD1 might be the D (5 bases). Germline CDR1 and CDR2: SQVTM and ANQGSEA. With 7 bases removed from V and 0 bases from J, the gap between germline ends came to 7 bases. This CDR3 region has 12 residues. The CDR3 DNA sequence: TGCAGCGCCGGACATAGCAATCAGCCCCAGCATTTT. Amino acid sequence: CSAGHSNQPQHF. Combining the CDR3 with reference TRBV29-1 and TRBJ1-5 gives the whole variable domain SAVISQKPSRDICQRGTSLTIQCQVDSQVTMMFWYRQQPGQSLTLIATANQGSEATYESGFVIDKFPISRPNLTFSTLTVSNMSPEDSSIYLCSAGHSNQPQHFGDGTRLSIL.

By its share, this clonotype is medium-sized. CDR3 region: CSVESGPPNYGYTF. CDR3 coding DNA: TGCAGCGTTGAAAGCGGTCCACCTAACTATGGCTACACCTTC. The V and J genes are TRBV29-1 and TRBJ1-2; D remains unclear. This CDR3 is built from 14 residues. Germline assignment: CDR1 SQVTM and CDR2 ANQGSEA. The V and J ends lost 2 bases and 0 bases respectively, with 10 bases between them.

A remark on this clonotype: Since a much larger clone is just one base distant, this may be a read error. The chain joins TRBV2 to TRBJ2-7, with D possibly TRBD1 on 5 matching bases. Germline CDR1 SNHLY, CDR2 FYNNEI. The CDR3 has 13 residues. This CDR3 reads CAGSEHAGYEQYF. The DNA of the CDR3 is TGTGCCGGCAGTGAACACGCAGGGTACGAGCAGTACTTC.

The sample holds many counts of this clonotype. The chain uses TRBV12-3 or TRBV12-4 and TRBJ2-3; D is possibly TRBD2 (6 bases). The V end was cut by 4 bases, the J end by 3 bases, with 14 bases between. The CDR3 consists of 15 residues. This CDR3 is CASSSWGGTTDTQYF. CDR3 DNA sequence: TGTGCCAGCAGTTCGTGGGGCGGGACGACAGATACGCAGTATTTT.

This clonotype has at least ten counts. The chain links TRBV5-1 to TRBJ2-2; no firm D call. The V end was cut by 3 bases, the J end by 3 bases, with 12 bases between. CDR1 is SGHRS, CDR2 YFSETQ, per germline. The CDR3 length is 15 residues. CDR3 residues: CASSSSSSYTGELFF. For the CDR3, the DNA is TGCGCCAGCAGCTCTTCTAGTTCGTACACCGGGGAGCTGTTTTTT.

V is TRBV12-2 and J is TRBJ1-1; the table's D call TRBD1 went unverified against the DNA. TRBV12-2 is a recognized pseudogene. This CDR3 contains 15 residues. In DNA, the CDR3 is TGTGCAAGTCTCGTAAGACAGGGGAGGGACACTGAAGCTTTCTTT. The encoded protein is CASLVRQGRDTEAFF.

There are many counts of this clonotype. The genes are TRBV4-2 and TRBJ2-2; D perhaps matches TRBD2 (6 bases). V was clipped by 2 bases and J by 6 bases, with 13 bases between them. The CDR3 is made up of 15 amino acids. Germline V lookup: CDR1 LGHNA, CDR2 YNFKEQ. DNA for the CDR3: TGTGCCAGCAGCCAATTTCCGGGAGACGCCGGGGAGCTGTTTTTT. The encoded protein is CASSQFPGDAGELFF.

The chain has TRBV7-2 and TRBJ2-3; D possibly corresponds to TRBD1 (6 bases). V shed 2 bases and J shed 1 base, with 13 bases lying between them. CDR1 is SGHTA and CDR2 is FQGNSA in the germline V gene. CDR3 length: 16 residues. The CDR3 loop is CASSLRRRTGTDTQYF. CDR3 DNA: TGTGCCAGCAGCTTAAGACGGAGGACAGGCACAGATACGCAGTATTTT.

This clonotype was seen many times. The chain couples TRBV12-3 or TRBV12-4 to TRBJ2-1, with 11 bases fitting TRBD2. The V segment lost 6 bases and the J segment 8 bases; nucleotides outside the gene matches: 15. The CDR3 is 17 amino acids. CDR3 loop: CASSGTGTSGPRDEQFF. In nucleotides, the CDR3 is TGTGCCAGCAGCGGAACCGGGACTAGCGGCCCGCGGGATGAGCAGTTCTTC.

Note on this clonotype: Just one base apart from a much larger clone, this may be a read error. The J gene is TRBJ2-2, the V gene TRBV7-2; D possibly corresponds to TRBD2 (5 bases). V was trimmed by 1 base and J by 5 bases, leaving 11 bases between them. The CDR3 is 15 amino acids. Germline lookup yields CDR1 SGHTA and CDR2 FQGNSA. The CDR3 loop is CASSLVGRRTGELFF. The CDR3 DNA sequence: TGTGCCAGCAGCTTAGTGGGGAGACGTACCGGGGAGCTGTTTTTT. The full variable domain, completed using reference TRBV7-2 and TRBJ2-2, is GAGVSQSPSNKVTEKGKDVELRCDPISGHTALYWYRQSLGQGLEFLIYFQGNSAPDKSGLPSDRFSAERTGGSVSTLTIQRTQQEDSAVYLCASSLVGRRTGELFFGEGSRLTVL.

This clonotype was detected many times. The CDR3 coding sequence is TGCGCCAGCAGCCAGGAAATAGGAGGTGAGCAGTTCTTC. Protein: CASSQEIGGEQFF. J is TRBJ2-1 and V is TRBV4-3; possible D gene TRBD2, 5 bases. The CDR3 is made up of 13 amino acids. Looked up from germline, CDR1 is LGHNA and CDR2 is YSLEER. V was clipped by 3 bases and J by 9 bases, with 12 bases between them.

The V gene is TRBV20-1, the J gene TRBJ2-1, with 14 positions matching TRBD2. CDR1 and CDR2 (germline): DFQATT, SNEGSKA (reference sequence). This CDR3 comprises 14 residues. The junction had 5 bases not matched to a gene; V was cut back by 5 bases and J by 8 bases. This CDR3 is CSAGTSGRGDEQFF. CDR3 nucleotides: TGCAGTGCTGGGACTAGCGGGAGAGGTGATGAGCAGTTCTTC.

The genes are TRBV18 and TRBJ1-6; possible D gene TRBD1, 6 bases. Trimming cost V 2 bases and J 7 bases, with 15 bases left between them. Germline CDR1 KGHSH, CDR2 LQKENI. The CDR3 spans 16 residues. The CDR3, as DNA: TGTGCCAGCTCACCAAGGCAGGGGACGGAGAATTCACCCCTCCACTTT. Translated: CASSPRQGTENSPLHF.

This clonotype was seen a few times. This rearrangement joins TRBV11-2 to TRBJ2-7; 7 bases agree with TRBD2. Trimming at V came to 0 bases and at J to 12 bases, leaving 14 bases not matched to a gene. Germline V lookup: CDR1 SGHAT, CDR2 FQNNGV. The CDR3 covers 15 residues. Written as DNA, the CDR3 is TGTGCCAGCAGCTTAGAAGCGGGACGGACGGTAGATCTGTACTTC. Residues: CASSLEAGRTVDLYF.